This entry concerns a single TCR beta chain. Repertoires were generated with immunoSEQ multiplex PCR, while TCRdb's copy carries only in-frame clones and drops some. The data show 55,000 or so clones, with 75% to 90% seen just once and about 5.6% held by the top ten. The sample comes from a study of PD-L1 blockade in urothelial cancer. Across the whole study: It was at 3 weeks (second dose) and 6 weeks after treatment start that blood was analyzed.

Metastatic or locally advanced urothelial carcinoma was present in the patients. This CDR3 is built from 13 residues. Trimming shortened V by 4 bases and J by 3 bases, and 7 bases separated the two germline ends. Germline lookup yields CDR1 SGHTA and CDR2 FQGNSA. This receptor was identified in a middle-aged man with urothelial cancer. This sequence joins TRBV7-2 and TRBJ2-1; D is uncertain. Material: PBMCs, obtained around atezolizumab (anti-PD-L1) treatment. CDR3 DNA: TGTGCCAGCAGCTCCTCCTTCTACAATGAGCAGTTCTTC. Amino acids: CASSSSFYNEQFF. Together with reference TRBV7-2 and TRBJ2-1, the CDR3 gives the full variable domain: GAGVSQSPSNKVTEKGKDVELRCDPISGHTALYWYRQSLGQGLEFLIYFQGNSAPDKSGLPSDRFSAERTGGSVSTLTIQRTQQEDSAVYLCASSSSFYNEQFFGPGTRLTVL.